These 10 T cell receptor beta chains came from one sample sequenced in a study of blood T cell repertoires in COVID-19. Generated by immunoSEQ multiplex PCR, the TCRdb table keeps only in-frame clones and is missing some. The table lists around 300,000 clones, approximately 85% of them singletons, with around 1% in the top ten. Sequencing input: PBMCs or T cells enriched from blood (not recorded which). The receptors were gathered from a woman aged 25 to 39 who had recovered from COVID-19.

The J gene is TRBJ2-3, the V gene TRBV24-1, with a weak D call TRBD1 (5 bases). V lost 7 bases to trimming and J lost 0 bases, with 16 bases between them. Germline values: CDR1 KGHDR, CDR2 SFDVKD. This CDR3 is 16 amino acids long. CDR3 nucleotides: TGTGCCACCAGCTCTTTAGGCAGGGCCAGCACAGATACGCAGTATTTT. Translation: CATSSLGRASTDTQYF.

The chain uses TRBV28 and TRBJ1-1; 7 nucleotides match TRBD1. The V gene end was trimmed by 6 bases and the J gene end by 0 bases; junction bases not matched to a gene: 7. CDR1 is MDHEN and CDR2 is SYDVKM in the germline V gene. The CDR3 is 15 residues long. The CDR3 spells CASRPPGGVNTEAFF. The CDR3 region has the DNA TGTGCCAGCAGGCCCCCAGGGGGAGTGAACACTGAAGCTTTCTTT.

This clone was observed once. V is TRBV5-1 and J is TRBJ1-6; 10 bases align to TRBD1. The V gene's germline CDR1 is SGHRS and CDR2 YFSETQ. The CDR3 extends over 16 amino acids. Trimming at V came to 4 bases and at J to 9 bases, leaving 10 bases not matched to a gene. In DNA, the CDR3 is TGCGCCAGCAGCGATTATGACAGGGGGCAGATTTCACCCCTCCACTTT. It codes for CASSDYDRGQISPLHF.

The rearrangement links TRBV28 to TRBJ2-7; 9 bases agree with TRBD2. In germline, CDR1 is MDHEN, CDR2 SYDVKM. V dropped 4 bases and J dropped 1; count of bases not matched to a gene: 2. The CDR3 is 14 amino acids. The CDR3 is CASSSAGGSYEQYF. The DNA of the CDR3 is TGTGCCAGCAGTTCAGCGGGAGGATCCTACGAGCAGTACTTC.

The rearrangement joins TRBV28 to TRBJ2-3; 9 bases align to TRBD1. The length of the CDR3 is 14 residues. The V gene's germline CDR1 is MDHEN and CDR2 SYDVKM. With 7 bases clipped from V and 5 bases from J, the junction kept 7 bases outside the gene matches. CDR3 nucleotide sequence: TGTGCCAGCACTACCGGGACAGGGATAGATACGCAGTATTTT. This sequence encodes CASTTGTGIDTQYF. The full variable domain, completed using reference TRBV28 and TRBJ2-3, is DVKVTQSSRYLVKRTGEKVFLECVQDMDHENMFWYRQDPGLGLRLIYFSYDVKMKEKGDIPEGYSVSREKKERFSLILESASTNQTSMYLCASTTGTGIDTQYFGPGTRLTVL.

The V gene is TRBV11-2, the J gene TRBJ1-1, with no clear D. The CDR3 covers 15 residues. The ends were cut back, 0 bases at V and 1 base at J, with 9 bases in the middle. Germline CDR1 reads SGHAT; CDR2 reads FQNNGV. The CDR3 region has the DNA TGTGCCAGCAGCTTAGAATCCGCAGGGAACACTGAAGCTTTCTTT. Translating gives CASSLESAGNTEAFF.

This rearrangement joins TRBV3-1 (or the pseudogene TRBV3-2) to TRBJ1-3; 8 bases map to TRBD1. With V trimmed by 4 bases and J by 4 bases, 3 bases remained unmatched. The CDR3 spans 14 residues. Germline V gene data show CDR1 as LGHDT and CDR2 as YNNKEL (reference sequence). The CDR3 reads CASSRQGRGNTIYF. CDR3 DNA sequence: TGTGCCAGCAGCCGACAGGGGCGCGGAAACACCATATATTTT.

This sequence joins TRBV19 and TRBJ2-7, with D tentatively TRBD2 (5 bases). V dropped 5 bases and J dropped 2 bases, with 13 bases sitting between them. In germline, CDR1 is LNHDA, CDR2 SQIVND (reference sequence). The CDR3 is 14 residues long. CDR3 DNA sequence: TGTGCCAGTAGTGTGCCCGGGATCACCTACGAGCAGTACTTC. Encoded protein: CASSVPGITYEQYF. The variable domain in full, completed from reference TRBV19 and TRBJ2-7, reads DGGITQSPKYLFRKEGQNVTLSCEQNLNHDAMYWYRQDPGQGLRLIYYSQIVNDFQKGDIAEGYSVSREKKESFPLTVTSAQKNPTAFYLCASSVPGITYEQYFGPGTRLTVT.

The rearrangement joins TRBV7-2 to TRBJ1-2; D is uncertain. The germline CDR1 and CDR2 sequences are SGHTA and FQGNSA. This CDR3 has 14 residues. Trimming shortened V by 3 bases and J by 2 bases, and 10 bases separated the two germline ends. The CDR3 region is CASSFTSRNYGYTF. Written as DNA, the CDR3 is TGTGCCAGCAGCTTCACTTCAAGAAACTATGGCTACACCTTC. Drawing the rest from reference TRBV7-2 and TRBJ1-2, the complete variable domain is GAGVSQSPSNKVTEKGKDVELRCDPISGHTALYWYRQSLGQGLEFLIYFQGNSAPDKSGLPSDRFSAERTGGSVSTLTIQRTQQEDSAVYLCASSFTSRNYGYTFGSGTRLTVV.

The chain carries TRBV9 and TRBJ2-1; D uncertain. The CDR3 length is 16 residues. Germline assignment: CDR1 SGDLS and CDR2 YYNGEE. Trimming cost V 0 bases and J 2 bases, with 12 bases left between them. The CDR3 DNA follows: TGTGCCAGCAGCGTAGATCCCCGGGTAACCTACAATGAGCAGTTCTTC. Residues: CASSVDPRVTYNEQFF.